This TCR beta chain was obtained from a study of cytomegalovirus exposure and HLA in healthy donors (dated by TCRdb to 2016 to 2017). Concerning the study at large: The 666 repertoires of the first cohort and the 120 validation repertoires were produced on the same platform, according to a later analysis. A separate validation cohort of about 110 different subjects was used in addition to the 666-subject first cohort. To predict cytomegalovirus infection status, the study combined high-throughput TCR immunosequencing, statistical association of individual TCRs with disease status, and machine learning. The study aimed to test whether signatures of past pathogen exposure could be identified by cataloging public T cell receptors.

Donors formed part of the validation cohort, which comprised over a hundred subjects and was distinct from the first cohort of several hundred subjects. What the study reported, not specific to this receptor: Three of the identified cytomegalovirus-associated TCR beta chains were confirmed in vitro to be specific for cytomegalovirus antigens. While some public TCRs were present in many individuals, most TCR sequences turned up only very rarely across donors. In both the original and validation cohorts, the classifier was reported to diagnose cytomegalovirus status with high specificity and sensitivity. In the study, roughly 160 TCR beta chains were listed as associated with cytomegalovirus. In a later analysis, TCRs clustered in the first cohort were found to also tend to co-occur in the 110 or so validation repertoires, with 85% to 95% of cluster scores above 0. The validation cohort had no HLA typing available for a later analysis, so co-occurrence within that cohort was assessed over all 120 repertoires. It was suggested by the authors that the approach could potentially be generalized to other disease states and immunological phenotypes.

The library was prepared using the immunoSEQ multiplex PCR assay. The study's own analysis went as follows. To diagnose cytomegalovirus status from the catalog of TCR beta chain sequences, a statistical classification framework was built. This is the immuneACCESS table as TCRdb keeps it, with only in-frame sequences that have V and J called. A part of the clones is gone; compared with another copy, unresolved V genes explain less than half, and the rest is unexplained. The DNA gave D and trimming, while V, J and clone size come from that table. The sample has over 85,000 clones on record, roughly 84% of them singletons. The ten most abundant clones make up over 10% of the sample. Remarks on this clone: The clone's antigen remains unknown. No base quality information exists; no much larger clone differs at one position.

V is trimmed back by 0 bases and J by 2 bases, and the junction contains 4 bases that no gene match accounts for. The CDR3 starts with the cysteine, ends with the phenylalanine, and has 16 residues. CDR3 DNA only is kept here, 48 bases in frame from base 1. According to the germline V gene, CDR1 reads MGHRA and CDR2 reads YSYEKL. Rearrangement joined TRBV4-1 to TRBJ2-3, and TRBD2 aligns with 8 junction nucleotides. Sequenced material: PBMCs. This TCR was sampled from a woman aged 18-29 years in good health and CMV-seropositive. The DNA is TGCGCCAGCAGCCAAGATCCGGGGGGGTACACAGATACGCAGTATTTT. Its translation reads: CASSQDPGGYTDTQYF.